This T cell receptor (beta chain) was profiled in a study of identical twins. TCRdb ran MiXCR on the 5' RACE reads and lists one entry per CDR3 protein. The table shows about 1.7 million distinct CDR3 sequences, with around a third occurring only once. The V gene's germline CDR1 is MNHNS and CDR2 SASEGT. This CDR3 region has 18 residues. Between the trimmed V and J ends, which lost 6 bases and 0 bases, there was a span of 21 bases. This receptor was taken from a newborn girl in good health. The sample taken for sequencing was cord blood. The V gene is TRBV6-1, the J gene TRBJ2-4, with D tentatively TRBD1 (5 bases). In DNA form, the CDR3 reads TGTGCCAGCAGCCCGACAGAACCTTATCCAATAGCCAAAAACATTCAGTACTTC. This translates into CASSPTEPYPIAKNIQYF.